This T cell receptor beta chain was sequenced for a study of tumor and adjacent non-tumor tissue in lung cancer. Study at large: Aged about 31 to 76 years, patients included 10 men and 5 women with stage I to III disease. Each sample yielded around 4 million productive TCRbeta reads on average. Findings and caveats of the study: Tumor repertoires had a smaller top 100 clone share than normal lung. Significantly higher TCR diversity was found in tumor than normal lung.

In germline, CDR1 is GTSNPN, CDR2 SVGIG (reference sequence). Trimming left V 2 bases short and J 1 base short, with 9 bases between. This CDR3 comprises 14 residues. As concerns this clonotype: Its antigen remains unidentified.

RNA was extracted from bulk tissue without any cell sorting. Three rounds of nested PCR, following a modified ARM-PCR protocol, produced the TCRbeta library. One entry per CDR3 protein results from TCRdb running MiXCR on the multiplex PCR reads. The profile covers 200,000 to 250,000 distinct CDR3 sequences, with approximately 74% appearing a single time and about 23% taken by the ten largest. V usage is TRBV30 and J usage is TRBJ2-4; D gene unclear. The sequenced material came from lung tumor tissue. The receptor was isolated from a man aged 60 to 75 with non-small cell lung cancer. The CDR3 DNA reads TGTGCCTGGAGTCCCGGAACCGCCAAAAACATTCAGTACTTC. It is translated as CAWSPGTAKNIQYF.